The 13 T cell receptor beta chains below come from one sample, sequenced in a study of Tregs in tolerant kidney transplant recipients. The repertoire was sequenced with immunoSEQ multiplex PCR; TCRdb's copy has only in-frame clones and lacks some. Its table lists roughly 50,000 clones. Sequencing was performed on CD4+ T cells from blood, taken before the transplant. The receptors come from a human donor who received a combined kidney and bone marrow transplant.

Worth noting for this clone: The read halts 3 residues ahead of the CDR3 end, with the missing end drawn from the germline J gene. The rearrangement links TRBV5-4 to TRBJ2-1; D is possibly TRBD2 (6 bases). Per the germline V gene, CDR1 is SGHNT and CDR2 is YYREEE (reference sequence). V lost 0 bases to trimming and J lost 8 bases, with 18 bases between them. The CDR3 sequence is 16 residues long. The CDR3: CASSLDGGRGVDEQFF. Partial CDR3 DNA: TGTGCCAGCAGCTTGGACGGAGGGCGGGGTGTTGATGAG.

A remark on this clone: The read falls 3 residues short of the CDR3 end, and the missing part is taken from the germline J gene. V is TRBV7-2 and J is TRBJ1-1, with D possibly TRBD1 on 6 matching bases. The length of the CDR3 is 13 residues. Germline CDR1 SGHTA, CDR2 FQGNSA. The part of the CDR3 DNA that was read is TGTGCCAGCAGCTCCCTACAGGGTACAGAA. It codes for CASSSLQGTE. The complete CDR3 protein is CASSSLQGTEAFF.

Note on this clone: The read gets to within 3 residues of the CDR3 end, and the germline J gene fills in the rest. The chain recombines TRBV6-2 or TRBV6-3 with TRBJ1-5, with TRBD1 identical over 7 bases. CDR1 and CDR2 (germline): MNHEY, SVGEGT. The junction had 5 bases not matched to a gene; V was cut back by 2 bases and J by 4 bases. CDR3 size: 15 residues. Partial CDR3 DNA: TGTGCCAGCAGTTACCCCGGCAGGGGGAATCAGCCC. Protein sequence: CASSYPGRGNQP. The whole CDR3 reads CASSYPGRGNQPQHF.

With regard to this clone: The CDR3 goes on 3 residues after the read ends, and that part is filled in from the germline J gene. This chain connects TRBV6-2 or TRBV6-3 to TRBJ1-1; D is perhaps TRBD1 (5 bases). CDR1 is MNHEY, CDR2 SVGEGT, per germline. V gave up 7 bases and J gave up 5 bases, with 26 bases separating them. This CDR3 is built from 17 residues. CDR3 amino acids: CASTHSRGNPLKTEAFF. The covered CDR3 bases are TGTGCCAGCACCCACTCAAGGGGTAATCCGCTTAAAACTGAA.

In regard to this clone: The CDR3 end lies 3 residues beyond the end of the read and is filled in from the germline J gene. The chain links TRBV18 to TRBJ1-2; 8 bases match TRBD1. V dropped 4 bases and J dropped 2; count of bases not matched to a gene: 6. The CDR3 sequence is 15 residues long. Germline CDR1 reads KGHSH; CDR2 reads LQKENI. The sequenced part of the CDR3 DNA is TGTGCCAGCTCACTTCGGACAGGGCAAAACTATGGC. It is translated as CASSLRTGQNYG. The CDR3 reads in full as CASSLRTGQNYGYTF.

Comments on this clone: Read coverage stops 3 residues before the CDR3 terminus; the germline J gene supplies the remainder. The V gene is TRBV18, the J gene TRBJ2-2, with TRBD1 identical over 7 bases. V lost 5 bases and J lost 1; bases outside the gene matches: 4. CDR1 and CDR2 (germline): KGHSH, LQKENI. The CDR3 has 15 amino acids. Here the CDR3 reads CASSAGTVNTGELFF. The CDR3 DNA, read in part, is TGTGCCAGCTCAGCCGGGACAGTGAACACCGGGGAG.

About this clone: The DNA ends 3 residues before the CDR3 does, and the rest of the CDR3 is filled in from the germline J gene. The genes are TRBV19 and TRBJ1-4, with D perhaps matching TRBD1 (6 bases). CDR1 LNHDA and CDR2 SQIVND come from the germline V gene (reference sequence). V lost 6 bases and J 8 bases, leaving 19 bases between the germline ends. This CDR3 is built from 15 residues. The sequenced part of the CDR3 DNA is TGTGCCAGTAGGCCTGGGGGGGCCTCACAGGAAAAA. Protein sequence: CASRPGGASQEK. The CDR3, in full, reads CASRPGGASQEKLFF.

A word on this clone: The read gets to within 3 residues of the CDR3 end, and the germline J gene fills in the rest. The chain couples TRBV2 to TRBJ2-4; a weak D match, TRBD2 (5 bases). CDR3 length equals 13 residues. Germline CDR1 reads SNHLY; CDR2 reads FYNNEI. The V gene lost 5 bases and the J gene lost 4 bases, with 9 bases spanning the gap. The DNA read from the CDR3 is TGTGCCAGCAGTCTCGGGGTGAAAAACATT. Its protein is CASSLGVKNI. The whole CDR3 protein reads CASSLGVKNIQYF.

Concerning this clone itself: The CDR3 extends 3 residues past the end of the read, so its final part is completed from the germline J gene. The chain employs TRBV20-1 and TRBJ1-2; D ambiguous. The CDR3 length is 13 residues. Between the trimmed V and J ends, which lost 3 bases and 4 bases, there was a span of 12 bases. Germline CDR1 DFQATT, CDR2 SNEGSKA (reference sequence). CDR3 DNA (partial): TGCAGTGCTAGTGATCTAGCTTCCTATGGC. It translates to CSASDLASYG. The CDR3 as a whole reads CSASDLASYGYTF.

The sequenced part of the CDR3 DNA is TGTGCCAGTAGTGCCCGACAGGGGCAGACTGAA. This encodes CASSARQGQTE. The full CDR3 is CASSARQGQTEAFF. The chain links TRBV19 to TRBJ1-1, with 8 bases matching TRBD1. The missing CDR3 end, 3 residues past where the read stops, is filled in from the germline J gene. From germline, CDR1 is LNHDA and CDR2 SQIVND (reference sequence). V was pared by 5 bases and J by 5 bases, with 7 bases of the junction left unmatched. CDR3 size: 14 residues.

On this clone: The CDR3 is cut off 3 residues early in the read; its end comes from the germline J gene. The J gene is TRBJ1-4, the V gene TRBV13, with D possibly being TRBD1 (6 bases). The length of the CDR3 is 14 residues. Germline V gene data show CDR1 as PRHDT and CDR2 as FYEKMQ (reference sequence). Trimming took off 5 bases at V and 6 bases at J, with 13 bases between the two ends. CDR3 loop: CASSQGRQDEKLFF. Incomplete CDR3 DNA: TGTGCCAGCAGCCAGGGGCGGCAGGATGAAAAA. Based on the CDR3 plus reference TRBV13 and TRBJ1-4, the full variable domain is AAGVIQSPRHLIKEKRETATLKCYPIPRHDTVYWYQQGPGQDPQFLISFYEKMQSDKGSIPDRFSAQQFSDYHSELNMSSLELGDSALYFCASSQGRQDEKLFFGSGTQLSVL.

A remark on this clone: The missing CDR3 end, 3 residues past where the read stops, is filled in from the germline J gene. V is TRBV11-2 and J is TRBJ2-4; possibly TRBD2 for D (5 bases). CDR3 length equals 15 residues. V dropped 4 bases and J dropped 0 bases, with 10 bases sitting between them. From germline, CDR1 is SGHAT and CDR2 FQNNGV. The sequenced CDR3 bases are TGTGCCAGCAGCTCAGGACTGTTAGCCAAAAACATT. It is translated as CASSSGLLAKNI. The entire CDR3 sequence reads CASSSGLLAKNIQYF.

The CDR3 DNA, read in part, is TGTGCCAGCAGTGAAGACAGTCTCAAA. This gives the protein CASSEDSLK. The CDR3, in full, reads CASSEDSLKAFF. The rearrangement links TRBV2 to TRBJ1-1; D is unclear. The read terminates 3 residues ahead of where the CDR3 ends, so the germline J gene completes it. Germline V CDR1 and CDR2: SNHLY, FYNNEI. The CDR3 runs 12 residues.